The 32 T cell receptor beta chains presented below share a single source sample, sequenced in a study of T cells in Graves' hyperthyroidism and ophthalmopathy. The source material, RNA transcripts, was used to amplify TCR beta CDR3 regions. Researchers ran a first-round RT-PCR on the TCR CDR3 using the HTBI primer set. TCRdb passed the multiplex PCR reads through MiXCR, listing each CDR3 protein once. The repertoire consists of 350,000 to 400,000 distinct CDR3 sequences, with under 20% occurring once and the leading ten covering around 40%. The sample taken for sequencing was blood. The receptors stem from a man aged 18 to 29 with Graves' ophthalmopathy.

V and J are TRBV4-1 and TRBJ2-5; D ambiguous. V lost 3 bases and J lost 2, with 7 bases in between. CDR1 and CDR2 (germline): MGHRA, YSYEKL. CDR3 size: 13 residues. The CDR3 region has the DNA TGCGCCAGCAGCCAGGCAGAGCAAGAGACCCAGTACTTC. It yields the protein CASSQAEQETQYF.

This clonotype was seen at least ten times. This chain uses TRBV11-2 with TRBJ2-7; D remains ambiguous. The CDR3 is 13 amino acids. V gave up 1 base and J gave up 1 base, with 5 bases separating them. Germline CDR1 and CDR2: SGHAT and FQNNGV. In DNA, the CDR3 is TGTGCCAGCAGCTTAGGGAGATCCTACGAGCAGTACTTC. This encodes CASSLGRSYEQYF.

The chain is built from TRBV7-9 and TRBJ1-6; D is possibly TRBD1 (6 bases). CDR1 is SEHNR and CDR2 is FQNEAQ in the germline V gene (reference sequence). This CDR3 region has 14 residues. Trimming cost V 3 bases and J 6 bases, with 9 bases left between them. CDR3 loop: CASSFTGTNSPLHF. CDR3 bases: TGTGCCAGCAGCTTTACAGGGACTAATTCACCCCTCCACTTT.

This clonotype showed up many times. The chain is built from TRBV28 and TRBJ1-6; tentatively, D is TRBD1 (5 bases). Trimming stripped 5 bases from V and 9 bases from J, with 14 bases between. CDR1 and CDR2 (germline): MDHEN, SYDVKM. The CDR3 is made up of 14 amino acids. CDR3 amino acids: CASSVGPAGSPLHF. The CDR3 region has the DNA TGTGCCAGCAGTGTGGGACCTGCGGGTTCACCCCTCCACTTT.

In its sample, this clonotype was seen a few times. CDR3 region: CSVEDTDSYEQYF. CDR3 bases: TGCAGCGTTGAAGATACCGACTCCTACGAGCAGTACTTC. The rearrangement links TRBV29-1 to TRBJ2-7; the D is unclear. Trimming removed 0 bases at V and 0 bases at J, with 6 bases between. Germline CDR1 reads SQVTM; CDR2 reads ANQGSEA. There are 13 residues in the CDR3.

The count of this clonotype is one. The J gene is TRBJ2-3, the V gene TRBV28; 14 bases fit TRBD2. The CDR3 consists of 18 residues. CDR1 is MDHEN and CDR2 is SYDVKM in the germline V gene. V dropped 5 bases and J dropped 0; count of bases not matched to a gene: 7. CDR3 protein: CASSPRTSGRPSTDTQYF. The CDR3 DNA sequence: TGTGCCAGCAGTCCTCGGACTAGCGGGAGGCCAAGCACAGATACGCAGTATTTT.

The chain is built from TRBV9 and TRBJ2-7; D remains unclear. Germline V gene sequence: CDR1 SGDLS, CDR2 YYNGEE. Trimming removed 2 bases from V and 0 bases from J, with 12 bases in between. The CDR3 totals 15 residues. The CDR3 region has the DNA TGTGCCAGCAGCGTCGGGTCATCAATCTCCTACGAGCAGTACTTC. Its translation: CASSVGSSISYEQYF.

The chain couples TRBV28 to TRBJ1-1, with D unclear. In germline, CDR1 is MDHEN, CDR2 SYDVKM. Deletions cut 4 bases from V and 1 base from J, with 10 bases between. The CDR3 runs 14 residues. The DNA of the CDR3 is TGTGCCAGCAGTTCCCACCCCGGGAACACTGAAGCTTTCTTT. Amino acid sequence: CASSSHPGNTEAFF. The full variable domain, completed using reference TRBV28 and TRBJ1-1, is DVKVTQSSRYLVKRTGEKVFLECVQDMDHENMFWYRQDPGLGLRLIYFSYDVKMKEKGDIPEGYSVSREKKERFSLILESASTNQTSMYLCASSSHPGNTEAFFGQGTRLTVV.

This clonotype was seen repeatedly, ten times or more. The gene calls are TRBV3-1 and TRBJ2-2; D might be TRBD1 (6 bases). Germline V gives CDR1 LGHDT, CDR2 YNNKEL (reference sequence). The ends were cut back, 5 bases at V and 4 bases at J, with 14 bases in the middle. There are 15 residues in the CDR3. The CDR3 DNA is TGTGCCAGCAGCTCCGGGACAAAGGGCACCGGGGAGCTGTTTTTT. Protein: CASSSGTKGTGELFF.

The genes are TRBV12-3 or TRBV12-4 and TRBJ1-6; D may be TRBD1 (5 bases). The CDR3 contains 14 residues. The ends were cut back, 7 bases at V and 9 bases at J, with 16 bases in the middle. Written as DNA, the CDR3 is TGTGCCAGCACCCCCGGGCAGGGCGCTTCACCCCTCCACTTT. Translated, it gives CASTPGQGASPLHF.

CDR3 nucleotide sequence: TGTGCCAGCAGTCCGGGACGGGACAACGAAAAACTGTTTTTT. Its protein product is CASSPGRDNEKLFF. V gene TRBV6-2 or TRBV6-3 combines with J gene TRBJ1-4; D may be TRBD1 (6 bases). Per germline, CDR1 MNHEY and CDR2 SVGEGT. The germline V and J ends were trimmed by 5 bases and 8 bases, with 15 bases remaining between them. There are 14 residues in the CDR3.

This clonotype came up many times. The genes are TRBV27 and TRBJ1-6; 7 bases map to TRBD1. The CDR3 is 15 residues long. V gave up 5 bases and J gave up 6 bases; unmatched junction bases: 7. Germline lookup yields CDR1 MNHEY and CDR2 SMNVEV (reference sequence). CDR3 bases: TGTGCCAGCAGTATCTCCGGGACAGCTAATTCACCCCTCCACTTT. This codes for CASSISGTANSPLHF.

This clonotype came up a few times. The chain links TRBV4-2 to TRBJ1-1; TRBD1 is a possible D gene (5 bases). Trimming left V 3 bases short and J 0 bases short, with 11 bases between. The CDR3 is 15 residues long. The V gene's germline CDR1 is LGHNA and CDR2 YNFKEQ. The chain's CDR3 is CASSQPTAMNTEAFF. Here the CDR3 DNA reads TGTGCCAGCAGCCAGCCGACAGCTATGAACACTGAAGCTTTCTTT.

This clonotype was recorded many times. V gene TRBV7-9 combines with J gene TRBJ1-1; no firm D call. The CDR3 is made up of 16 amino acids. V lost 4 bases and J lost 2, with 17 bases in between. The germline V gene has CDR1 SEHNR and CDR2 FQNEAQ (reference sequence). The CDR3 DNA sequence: TGTGCCAGCAGCTACGGTTTGGGCGGAGGTAACACTGAAGCTTTCTTT. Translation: CASSYGLGGGNTEAFF.

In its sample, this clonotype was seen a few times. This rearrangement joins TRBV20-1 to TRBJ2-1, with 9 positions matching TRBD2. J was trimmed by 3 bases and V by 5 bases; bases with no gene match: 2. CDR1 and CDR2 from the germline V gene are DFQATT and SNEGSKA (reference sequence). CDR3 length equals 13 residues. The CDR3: CSAERGDYNEQFF. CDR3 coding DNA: TGCAGTGCTGAGCGGGGGGACTACAATGAGCAGTTCTTC.

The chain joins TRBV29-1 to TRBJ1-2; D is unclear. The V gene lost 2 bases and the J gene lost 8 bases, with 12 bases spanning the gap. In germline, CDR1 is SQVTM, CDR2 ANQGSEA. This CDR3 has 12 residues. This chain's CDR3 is CSVEYRLLGYTF. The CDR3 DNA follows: TGCAGCGTTGAATACAGACTACTGGGCTACACCTTC.

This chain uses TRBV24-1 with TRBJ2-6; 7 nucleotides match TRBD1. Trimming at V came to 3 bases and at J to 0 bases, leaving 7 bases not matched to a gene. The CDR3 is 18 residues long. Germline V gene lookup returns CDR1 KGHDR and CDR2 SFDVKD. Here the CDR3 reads CATSDPGQSFSGANVLTF. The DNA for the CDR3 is TGTGCCACCAGTGATCCGGGACAGTCTTTCTCTGGGGCCAACGTCCTGACTTTC.

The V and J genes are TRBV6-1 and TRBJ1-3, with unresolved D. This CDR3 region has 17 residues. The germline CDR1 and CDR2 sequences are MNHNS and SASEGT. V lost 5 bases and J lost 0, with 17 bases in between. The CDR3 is CASSPPPGPLSGNTIYF. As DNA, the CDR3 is TGTGCCAGCAGTCCGCCCCCCGGGCCTCTCTCTGGAAACACCATATATTTT.

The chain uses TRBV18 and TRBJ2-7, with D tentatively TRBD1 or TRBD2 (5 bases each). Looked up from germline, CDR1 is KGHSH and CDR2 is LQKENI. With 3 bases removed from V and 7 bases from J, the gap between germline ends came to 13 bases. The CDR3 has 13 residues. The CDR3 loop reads CASSPGTLREQYF. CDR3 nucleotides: TGTGCCAGCTCACCCGGGACCCTGCGGGAGCAGTACTTC.

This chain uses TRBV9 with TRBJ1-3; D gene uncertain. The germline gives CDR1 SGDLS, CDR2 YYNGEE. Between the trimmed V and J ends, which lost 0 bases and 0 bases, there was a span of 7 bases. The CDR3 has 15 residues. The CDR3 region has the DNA TGTGCCAGCAGCGTAGGAATGGACTCTGGAAACACCATATATTTT. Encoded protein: CASSVGMDSGNTIYF.

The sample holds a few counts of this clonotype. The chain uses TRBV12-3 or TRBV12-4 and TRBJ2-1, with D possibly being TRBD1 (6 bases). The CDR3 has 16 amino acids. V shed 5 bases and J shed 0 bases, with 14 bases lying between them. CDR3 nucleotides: TGTGCCAGCAGTCGTCAGGGGATCGGCTCCTACAATGAGCAGTTCTTC. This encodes CASSRQGIGSYNEQFF.

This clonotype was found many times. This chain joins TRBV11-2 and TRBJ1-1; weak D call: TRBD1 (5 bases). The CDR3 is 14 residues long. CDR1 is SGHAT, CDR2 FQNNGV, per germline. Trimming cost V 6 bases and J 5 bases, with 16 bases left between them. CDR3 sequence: CASSPIPGATEAFF. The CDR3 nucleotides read TGTGCCAGCAGTCCAATTCCCGGGGCAACTGAAGCTTTCTTT.

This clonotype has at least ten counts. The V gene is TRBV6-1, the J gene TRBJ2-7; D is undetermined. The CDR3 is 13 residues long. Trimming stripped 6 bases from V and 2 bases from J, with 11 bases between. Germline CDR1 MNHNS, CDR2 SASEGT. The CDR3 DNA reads TGTGCCAGCAGAACCACAGAAGCCTACGAGCAGTACTTC. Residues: CASRTTEAYEQYF.

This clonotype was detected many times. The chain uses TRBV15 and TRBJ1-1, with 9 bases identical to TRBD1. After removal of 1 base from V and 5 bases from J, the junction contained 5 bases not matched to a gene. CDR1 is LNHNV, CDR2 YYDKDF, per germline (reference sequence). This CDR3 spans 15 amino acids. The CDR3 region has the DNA TGTGCCACCAGCAGAGGCGGGACAGGGCGAACTGAAGCTTTCTTT. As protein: CATSRGGTGRTEAFF.

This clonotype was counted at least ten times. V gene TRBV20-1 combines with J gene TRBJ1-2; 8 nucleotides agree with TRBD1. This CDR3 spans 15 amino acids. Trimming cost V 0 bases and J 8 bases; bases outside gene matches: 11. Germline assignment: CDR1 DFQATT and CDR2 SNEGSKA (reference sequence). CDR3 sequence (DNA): TGCAGTGCTAGAGATAGGGGAACAGGGGGTGGCGGCTACACCTTC. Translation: CSARDRGTGGGGYTF.

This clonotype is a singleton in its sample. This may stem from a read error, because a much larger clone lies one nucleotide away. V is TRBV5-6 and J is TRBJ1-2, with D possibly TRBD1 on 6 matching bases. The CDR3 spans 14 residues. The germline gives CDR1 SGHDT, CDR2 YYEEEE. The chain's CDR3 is CVSSLRQGNYGYTF. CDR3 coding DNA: TGTGTCAGCAGCTTGCGGCAGGGGAACTATGGCTACACCTTC.

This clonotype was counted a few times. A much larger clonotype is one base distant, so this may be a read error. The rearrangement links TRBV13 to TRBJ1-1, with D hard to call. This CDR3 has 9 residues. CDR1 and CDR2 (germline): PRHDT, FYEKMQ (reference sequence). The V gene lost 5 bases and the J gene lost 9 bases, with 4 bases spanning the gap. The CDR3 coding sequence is TGTGCCAGCAGCCCCCAAGCTTTCTTT. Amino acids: CASSPQAFF.

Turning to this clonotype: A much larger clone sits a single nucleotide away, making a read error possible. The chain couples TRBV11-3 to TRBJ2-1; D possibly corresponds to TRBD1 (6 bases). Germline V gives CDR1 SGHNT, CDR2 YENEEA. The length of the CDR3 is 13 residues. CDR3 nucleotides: TGTGCCAGCAGCTTGCAGGGGAGAAATGGGCAGTTCTTC. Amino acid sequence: CASSLQGRNGQFF.

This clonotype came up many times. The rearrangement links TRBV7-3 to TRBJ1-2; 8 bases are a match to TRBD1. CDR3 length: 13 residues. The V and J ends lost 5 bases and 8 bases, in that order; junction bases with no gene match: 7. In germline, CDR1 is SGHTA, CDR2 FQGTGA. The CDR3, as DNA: TGTGCCAGCAGCCTGGACAGGGACGGCGGCTACACCTTC. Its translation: CASSLDRDGGYTF.

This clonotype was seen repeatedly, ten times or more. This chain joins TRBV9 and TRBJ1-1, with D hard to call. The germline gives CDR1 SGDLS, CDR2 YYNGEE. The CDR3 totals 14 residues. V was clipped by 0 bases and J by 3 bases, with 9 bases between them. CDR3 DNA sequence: TGTGCCAGCAGCGTAGCAGAGGCTGACACTGAAGCTTTCTTT. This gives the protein CASSVAEADTEAFF.

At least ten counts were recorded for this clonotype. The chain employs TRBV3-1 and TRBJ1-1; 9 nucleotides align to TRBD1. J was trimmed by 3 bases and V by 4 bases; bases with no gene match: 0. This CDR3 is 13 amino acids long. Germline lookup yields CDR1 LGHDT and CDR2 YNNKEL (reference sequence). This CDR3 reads CASSRTGDTEAFF. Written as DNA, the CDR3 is TGTGCCAGCAGCCGGACAGGGGACACTGAAGCTTTCTTT.

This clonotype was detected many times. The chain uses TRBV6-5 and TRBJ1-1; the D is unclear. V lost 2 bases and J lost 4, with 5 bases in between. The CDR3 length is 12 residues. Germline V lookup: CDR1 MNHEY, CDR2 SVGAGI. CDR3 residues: CASSYTSTEAFF. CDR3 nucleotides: TGTGCCAGCAGTTACACCTCCACTGAAGCTTTCTTT.